The source of this T cell receptor (beta chain) is a study of shared clonotypes between healthy human individuals. About the study: Each donor contributed plates that comprised three CD4 naive, three CD4 memory, two CD8 naive and one CD8 memory.

The donor cohort consisted entirely of Caucasian adults residing in Nashville, Tennessee. With regard to this clone: Its matching antigen is unknown.

Germline V CDR1 and CDR2: SQVTM, ANQGSEA. V lost 7 bases and J lost 0, with 16 bases in between. The CDR3 runs 14 residues. General study findings and limits: Exclusively blood specimens were collected; tissue repertoires likely differ.

The repertoire was sequenced with immunoSEQ multiplex PCR; TCRdb's copy has only in-frame clones and lacks some. Found here are about 960,000 clones, over 75% of them singletons; the top ten hold about 1.5%. The TCR originated in a man aged 18 to 30 in good health. What was sequenced was memory CD4+ T cells sorted from blood. As to subset: CD45RA-negative fraction. This chain links TRBV29-1 with TRBJ2-7; maybe TRBD2 (6 bases). The CDR3 spells CSALPGLNSYEQYF. The CDR3, as DNA: TGCAGCGCATTACCGGGACTGAACTCCTACGAGCAGTACTTC.